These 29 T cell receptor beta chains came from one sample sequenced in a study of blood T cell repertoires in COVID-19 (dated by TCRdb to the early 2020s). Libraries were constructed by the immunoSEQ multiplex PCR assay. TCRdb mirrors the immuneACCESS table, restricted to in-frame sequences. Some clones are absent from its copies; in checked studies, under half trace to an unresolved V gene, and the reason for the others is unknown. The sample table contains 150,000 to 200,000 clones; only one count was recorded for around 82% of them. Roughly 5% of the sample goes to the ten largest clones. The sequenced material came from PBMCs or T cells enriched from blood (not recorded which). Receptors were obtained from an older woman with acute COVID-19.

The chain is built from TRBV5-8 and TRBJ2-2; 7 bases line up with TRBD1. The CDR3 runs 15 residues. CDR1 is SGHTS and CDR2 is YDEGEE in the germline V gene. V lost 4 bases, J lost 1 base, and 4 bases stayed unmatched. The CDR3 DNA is TGTGCCAGCAGCAAAGGACAGGAGAACACCGGGGAGCTGTTTTTT. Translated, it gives CASSKGQENTGELFF.

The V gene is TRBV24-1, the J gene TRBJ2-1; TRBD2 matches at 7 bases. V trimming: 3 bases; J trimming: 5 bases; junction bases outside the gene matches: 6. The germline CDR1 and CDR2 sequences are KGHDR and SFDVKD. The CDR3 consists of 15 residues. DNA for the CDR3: TGTGCCACCAGTGATAGTGGGAGGGTAAACAATGAGCAGTTCTTC. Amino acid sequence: CATSDSGRVNNEQFF.

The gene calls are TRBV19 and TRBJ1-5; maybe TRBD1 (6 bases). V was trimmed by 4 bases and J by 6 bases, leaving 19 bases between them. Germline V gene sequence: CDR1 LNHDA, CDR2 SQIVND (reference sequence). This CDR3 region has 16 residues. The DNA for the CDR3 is TGTGCCAGTAGTACCCTCAGCACAGGGTTAAGTCAGCCCCAGCATTTT. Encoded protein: CASSTLSTGLSQPQHF. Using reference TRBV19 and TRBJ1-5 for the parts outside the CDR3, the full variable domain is DGGITQSPKYLFRKEGQNVTLSCEQNLNHDAMYWYRQDPGQGLRLIYYSQIVNDFQKGDIAEGYSVSREKKESFPLTVTSAQKNPTAFYLCASSTLSTGLSQPQHFGDGTRLSIL.

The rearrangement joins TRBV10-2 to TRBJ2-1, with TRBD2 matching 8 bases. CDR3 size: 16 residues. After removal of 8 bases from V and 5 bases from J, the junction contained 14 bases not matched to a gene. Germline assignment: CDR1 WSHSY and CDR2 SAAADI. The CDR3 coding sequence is TGCGCCAGCGGAGGGGTGCCCGGGGGGGAAAACAATGAGCAGTTCTTC. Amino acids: CASGGVPGGENNEQFF.

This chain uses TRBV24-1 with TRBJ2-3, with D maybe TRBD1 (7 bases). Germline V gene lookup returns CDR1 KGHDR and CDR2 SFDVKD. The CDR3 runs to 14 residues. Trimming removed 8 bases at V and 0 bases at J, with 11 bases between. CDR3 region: CATMGGQSTDTQYF. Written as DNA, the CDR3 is TGTGCCACCATGGGGGGACAGAGCACAGATACGCAGTATTTT.

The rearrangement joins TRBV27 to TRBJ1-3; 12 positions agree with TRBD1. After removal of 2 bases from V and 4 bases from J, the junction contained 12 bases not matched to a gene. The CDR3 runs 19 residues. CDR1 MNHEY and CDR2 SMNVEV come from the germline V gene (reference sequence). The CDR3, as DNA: TGTGCCAGCAGTTTAACCAGCCCGGGACAGGGGGCGCCGGGAAACACCATATATTTT. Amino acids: CASSLTSPGQGAPGNTIYF.

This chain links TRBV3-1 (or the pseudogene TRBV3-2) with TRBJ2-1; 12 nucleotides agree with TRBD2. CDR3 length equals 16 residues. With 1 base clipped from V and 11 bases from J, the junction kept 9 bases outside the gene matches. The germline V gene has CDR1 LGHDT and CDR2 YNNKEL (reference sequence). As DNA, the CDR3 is TGTGCCAGCAGCCAAGCGAGACTAGCGGGAGCCCCGAAGCAGTTCTTC. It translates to CASSQARLAGAPKQFF.

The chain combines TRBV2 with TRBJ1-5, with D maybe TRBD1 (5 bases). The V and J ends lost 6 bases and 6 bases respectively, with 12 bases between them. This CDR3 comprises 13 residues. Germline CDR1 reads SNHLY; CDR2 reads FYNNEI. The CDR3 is CASSKDGAQPQHF. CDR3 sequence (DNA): TGTGCCAGCAGCAAAGATGGGGCTCAGCCCCAGCATTTT.

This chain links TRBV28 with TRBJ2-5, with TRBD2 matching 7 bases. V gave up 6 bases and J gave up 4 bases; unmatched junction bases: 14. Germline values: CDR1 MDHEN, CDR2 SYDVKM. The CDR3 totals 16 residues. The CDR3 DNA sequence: TGTGCCAGCAGCACGAGGGGATGGGGGGGAAGAGAGACCCAGTACTTC. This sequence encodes CASSTRGWGGRETQYF.

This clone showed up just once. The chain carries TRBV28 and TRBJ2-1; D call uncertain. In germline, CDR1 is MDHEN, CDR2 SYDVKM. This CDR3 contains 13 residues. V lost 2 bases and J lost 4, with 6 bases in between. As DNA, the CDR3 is TGTGCCAGCAGTTTAGGGCTATACAATGAGCAGTTCTTC. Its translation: CASSLGLYNEQFF.

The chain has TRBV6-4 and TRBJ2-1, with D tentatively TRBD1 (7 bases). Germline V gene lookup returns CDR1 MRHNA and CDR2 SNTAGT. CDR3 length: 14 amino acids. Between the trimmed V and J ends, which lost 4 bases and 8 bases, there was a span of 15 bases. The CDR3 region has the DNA TGTGCCAGCAGTGGACAGGGAGGCGGCTATGAGCAGTTCTTC. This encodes CASSGQGGGYEQFF.

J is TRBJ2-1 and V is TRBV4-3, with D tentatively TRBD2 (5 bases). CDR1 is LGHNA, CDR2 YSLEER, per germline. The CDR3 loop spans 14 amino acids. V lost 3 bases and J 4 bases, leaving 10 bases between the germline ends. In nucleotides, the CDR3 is TGCGCCAGCAGCCAGAGCGGCGGGTACAATGAGCAGTTCTTC. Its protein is CASSQSGGYNEQFF.

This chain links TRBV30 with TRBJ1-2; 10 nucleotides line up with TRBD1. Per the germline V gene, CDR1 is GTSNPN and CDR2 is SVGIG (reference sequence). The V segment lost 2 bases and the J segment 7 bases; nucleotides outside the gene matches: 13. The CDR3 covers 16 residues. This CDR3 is CAWSKLRDRGLSGYTF. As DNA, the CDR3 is TGTGCCTGGAGTAAACTTCGCGACAGGGGGCTGAGTGGCTACACCTTC.

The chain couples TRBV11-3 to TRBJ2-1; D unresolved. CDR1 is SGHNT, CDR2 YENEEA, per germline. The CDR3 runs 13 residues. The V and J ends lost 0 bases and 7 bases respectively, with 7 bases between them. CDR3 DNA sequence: TGTGCCAGCAGCTTAGATCTTGCGAATGAGCAGTTCTTC. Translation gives CASSLDLANEQFF.

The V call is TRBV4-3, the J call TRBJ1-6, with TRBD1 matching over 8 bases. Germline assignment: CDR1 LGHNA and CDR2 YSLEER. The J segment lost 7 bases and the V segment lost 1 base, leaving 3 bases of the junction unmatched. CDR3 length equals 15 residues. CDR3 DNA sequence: TGCGCCAGCAGCCAAGGGACAGGGAGGAATTCACCCCTCCACTTT. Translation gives CASSQGTGRNSPLHF.

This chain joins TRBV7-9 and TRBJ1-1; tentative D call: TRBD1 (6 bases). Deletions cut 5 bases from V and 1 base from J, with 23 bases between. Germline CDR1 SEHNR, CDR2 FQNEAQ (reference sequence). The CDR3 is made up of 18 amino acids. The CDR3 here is CASSKTPGHSKANTEAFF. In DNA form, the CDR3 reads TGTGCCAGCAGCAAAACTCCGGGACACTCTAAGGCGAACACTGAAGCTTTCTTT.

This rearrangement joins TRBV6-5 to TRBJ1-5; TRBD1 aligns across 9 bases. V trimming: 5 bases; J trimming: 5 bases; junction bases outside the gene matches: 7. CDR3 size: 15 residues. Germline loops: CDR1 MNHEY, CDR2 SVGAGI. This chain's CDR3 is CASSTGQGGYQPQHF. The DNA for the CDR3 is TGTGCCAGCAGTACGGGACAGGGAGGGTATCAGCCCCAGCATTTT.

The CDR3 DNA is TGTGCCAGCCGAACGGGACTTAGCACAGATACGCAGTATTTT. It is translated as CASRTGLSTDTQYF. The rearrangement links TRBV6-5 to TRBJ2-3, with a possible D match to TRBD2 (6 bases). CDR3 length: 14 residues. Germline V gene lookup returns CDR1 MNHEY and CDR2 SVGAGI. V was cut by 8 bases and J by 0 bases, with 12 bases left in between.

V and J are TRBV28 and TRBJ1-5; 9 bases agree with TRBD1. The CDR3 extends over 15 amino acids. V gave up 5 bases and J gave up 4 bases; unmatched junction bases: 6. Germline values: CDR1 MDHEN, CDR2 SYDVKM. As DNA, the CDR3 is TGTGCCAGCAGTCCCCAAGGGACAGGGAATCAGCCCCAGCATTTT. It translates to CASSPQGTGNQPQHF.

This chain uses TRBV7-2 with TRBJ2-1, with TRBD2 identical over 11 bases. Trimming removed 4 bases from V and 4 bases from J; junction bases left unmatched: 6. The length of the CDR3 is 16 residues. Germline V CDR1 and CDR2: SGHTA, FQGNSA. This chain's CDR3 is CASSSSGTSGYNEQFF. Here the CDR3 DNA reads TGTGCCAGCAGCTCGTCCGGGACTAGCGGTTACAATGAGCAGTTCTTC.

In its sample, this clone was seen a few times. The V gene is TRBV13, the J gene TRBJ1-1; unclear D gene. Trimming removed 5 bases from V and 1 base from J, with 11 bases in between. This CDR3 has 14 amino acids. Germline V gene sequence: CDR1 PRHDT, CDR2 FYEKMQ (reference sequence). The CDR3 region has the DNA TGTGCCAGCAGCCCCCCCCTAGGGAACACTGAAGCTTTCTTT. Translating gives CASSPPLGNTEAFF.

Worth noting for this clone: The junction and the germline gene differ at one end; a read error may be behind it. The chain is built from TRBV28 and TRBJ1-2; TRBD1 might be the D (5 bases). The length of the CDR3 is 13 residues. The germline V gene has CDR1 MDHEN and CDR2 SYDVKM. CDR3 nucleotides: TGTGCCGGCAGGAGACAGAACGCAATGGGCTACACCTTC. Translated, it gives CAGRRQNAMGYTF.

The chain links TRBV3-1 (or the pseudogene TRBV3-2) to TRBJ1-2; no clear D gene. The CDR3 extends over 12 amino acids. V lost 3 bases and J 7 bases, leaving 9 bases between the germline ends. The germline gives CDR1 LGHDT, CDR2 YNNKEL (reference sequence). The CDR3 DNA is TGTGCCAGCAGCCAGAGCCCGGGTGGCTACACCTTC. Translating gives CASSQSPGGYTF.

CDR3 loop: CASSFGQSPLHF. The CDR3 DNA reads as TGTGCCAGCAGTTTCGGTCAATCACCCCTCCACTTT. The chain employs TRBV28 and TRBJ1-6; unclear D gene. V was clipped by 3 bases and J by 10 bases, with 7 bases between them. The CDR3 sequence is 12 residues long. Germline values: CDR1 MDHEN, CDR2 SYDVKM.

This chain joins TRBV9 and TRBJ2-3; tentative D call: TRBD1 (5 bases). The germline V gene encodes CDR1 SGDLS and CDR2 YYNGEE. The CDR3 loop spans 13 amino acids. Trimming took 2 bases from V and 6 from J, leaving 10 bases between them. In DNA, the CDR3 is TGTGCCAGCAGCGTTCCAGGGTCGGATACGCAGTATTTT. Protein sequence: CASSVPGSDTQYF.

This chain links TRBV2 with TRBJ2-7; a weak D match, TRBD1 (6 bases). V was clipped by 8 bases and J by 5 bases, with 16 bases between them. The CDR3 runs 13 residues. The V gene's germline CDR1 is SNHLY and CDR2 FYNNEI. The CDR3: CASRNSGAHEQYF. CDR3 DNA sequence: TGTGCCAGCCGAAACTCAGGGGCCCACGAGCAGTACTTC. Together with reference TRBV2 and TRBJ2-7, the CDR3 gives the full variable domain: EPEVTQTPSHQVTQMGQEVILRCVPISNHLYFYWYRQILGQKVEFLVSFYNNEISEKSEIFDDQFSVERPDGSNFTLKIRSTKLEDSAMYFCASRNSGAHEQYFGPGTRLTVT.

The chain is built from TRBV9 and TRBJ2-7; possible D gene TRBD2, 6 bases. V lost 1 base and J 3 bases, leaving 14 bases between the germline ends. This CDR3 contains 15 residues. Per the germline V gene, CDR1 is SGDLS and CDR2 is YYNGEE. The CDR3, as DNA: TGTGCCAGCAGCGTAACCTCCGGGGGTAGCTACGAGCAGTACTTC. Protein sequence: CASSVTSGGSYEQYF.

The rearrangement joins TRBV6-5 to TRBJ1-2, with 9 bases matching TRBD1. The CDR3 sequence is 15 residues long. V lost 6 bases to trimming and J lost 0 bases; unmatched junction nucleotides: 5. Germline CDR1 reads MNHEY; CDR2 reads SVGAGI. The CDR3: CASRPGTGPNYGYTF. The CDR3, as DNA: TGTGCCAGCAGACCTGGGACAGGGCCTAACTATGGCTACACCTTC.

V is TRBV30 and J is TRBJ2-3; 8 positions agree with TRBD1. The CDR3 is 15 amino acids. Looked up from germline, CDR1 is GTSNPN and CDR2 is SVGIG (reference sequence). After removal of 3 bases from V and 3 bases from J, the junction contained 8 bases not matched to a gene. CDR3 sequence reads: CAWRIQGDVTDTQYF. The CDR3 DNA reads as TGTGCCTGGAGGATACAGGGGGACGTGACAGATACGCAGTATTTT.